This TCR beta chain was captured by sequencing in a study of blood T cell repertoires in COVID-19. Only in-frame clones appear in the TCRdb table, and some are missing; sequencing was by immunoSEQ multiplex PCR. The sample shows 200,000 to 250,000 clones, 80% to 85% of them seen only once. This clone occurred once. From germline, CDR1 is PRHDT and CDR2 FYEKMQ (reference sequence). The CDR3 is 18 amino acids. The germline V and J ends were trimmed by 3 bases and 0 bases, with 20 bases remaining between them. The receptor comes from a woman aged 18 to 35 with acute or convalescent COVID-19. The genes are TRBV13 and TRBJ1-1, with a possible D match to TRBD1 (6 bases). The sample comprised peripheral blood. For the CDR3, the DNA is TGTGCCAGCAGCTTTAGCAGGGGTGTTCTCAAGGTGAACACTGAAGCTTTCTTT. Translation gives CASSFSRGVLKVNTEAFF.